Each of the 21 T cell receptor beta chains below was sequenced from the same sample in a study of T-cell reconstitution after alpha-beta-depleted transplantation in children. The TCRbeta library incorporated unique molecular identifiers. Via MiXCR, TCRdb re-called the PCR reads, giving one row per CDR3 protein. The sample contains a few hundred thousand distinct CDR3 sequences, approximately 11% of which appear only once. The source was PBMCs, collected before TCRalphabeta/CD19-depleted stem cell transplant. These receptors were collected from a child less than two years old with acute myeloid leukemia, due to receive a stem cell transplant.

This clonotype was recorded at least ten times. The chain joins TRBV5-1 to TRBJ2-1; unclear D gene. The CDR3 covers 15 residues. V was cut by 5 bases and J by 0 bases, with 12 bases left in between. Germline V gives CDR1 SGHRS, CDR2 YFSETQ. The CDR3 nucleotides read TGCGCCAGCAGGGCTGACGGAAGCTCCTACAATGAGCAGTTCTTC. It specifies CASRADGSSYNEQFF. Together with reference TRBV5-1 and TRBJ2-1, the CDR3 gives the full variable domain: KAGVTQTPRYLIKTRGQQVTLSCSPISGHRSVSWYQQTPGQGLQFLFEYFSETQRNKGNFPGRFSGRQFSNSRSEMNVSTLELGDSALYLCASRADGSSYNEQFFGPGTRLTVL.

In its sample, this clonotype was seen many times. The J gene is TRBJ2-1, the V gene TRBV7-6; 9 nucleotides line up with TRBD2. V shed 5 bases and J 6 bases; nucleotides not matched to a gene: 8. CDR3 length: 15 residues. CDR1 is SGHVS and CDR2 is FNYEAQ in the germline V gene. This CDR3 reads CASSTRTSALNEQFF. In DNA, the CDR3 is TGTGCCAGCAGCACCCGGACTAGCGCGCTCAATGAGCAGTTCTTC.

This clonotype was found many times. The chain recombines TRBV5-1 with TRBJ2-3, with a possible D match to TRBD2 (6 bases). CDR3 length: 17 amino acids. Germline-derived CDR1 and CDR2 are SGHRS and YFSETQ. Trimming took off 0 bases at V and 4 bases at J, with 18 bases between the two ends. The CDR3 region has the DNA TGCGCCAGCAGCTTGGTATCGGGACTTCCAGGTCCAGATACGCAGTATTTT. This encodes CASSLVSGLPGPDTQYF.

Many counts were recorded for this clonotype. This chain links TRBV2 with TRBJ2-7, with TRBD1 matching 8 bases. This CDR3 has 14 residues. J gave up 7 bases and V 5 bases, and 10 bases lay outside the gene matches. Looked up from germline, CDR1 is SNHLY and CDR2 is FYNNEI. CDR3 amino acids: CASSYRTGLGEQYF. As DNA, the CDR3 is TGTGCCAGCAGTTATAGGACAGGGCTGGGGGAGCAGTACTTC.

Of note for this clonotype: This may be a read error: a much more frequent sequence differs by one nucleotide. The chain uses TRBV5-1 and TRBJ1-2; 7 bases are a match to TRBD1. Looked up from germline, CDR1 is SGHRS and CDR2 is YFSETQ. This CDR3 spans 16 amino acids. CDR3 amino acids: CASSPVKGGLGDGHTF. DNA for the CDR3: TGCGCCAGCAGCCCGGTCAAAGGGGGCTTGGGTGATGGCCACACCTTC.

This clonotype was seen repeatedly, ten times or more. V is TRBV7-6 and J is TRBJ2-3, with D possibly being TRBD2 (6 bases). The V gene's germline CDR1 is SGHVS and CDR2 FNYEAQ. The CDR3 runs to 14 residues. Trimming stripped 5 bases from V and 0 bases from J, with 9 bases between. The CDR3 region has the DNA TGTGCCAGCAGCCTCAGCGGGAGCACAGATACGCAGTATTTT. It codes for CASSLSGSTDTQYF.

This clonotype occurred many times. J is TRBJ1-2 and V is TRBV20-1; the D gene is possibly TRBD1 (5 bases). V lost 6 bases to trimming and J lost 8 bases, with 22 bases between them. This CDR3 has 14 amino acids. Per germline, CDR1 DFQATT and CDR2 SNEGSKA (reference sequence). The CDR3 DNA reads as TGCAGTGCCTTATTAAGGGACGGTCTGTCCGGCTACACCTTC. It translates to CSALLRDGLSGYTF.

This clonotype has a count of ten or more. The chain has TRBV10-1 and TRBJ2-1; no clear D gene. Germline V gene sequence: CDR1 WNHNN, CDR2 SYGVQD (reference sequence). The length of the CDR3 is 12 residues. The V and J ends lost 5 bases and 10 bases respectively, with 12 bases between them. The CDR3 DNA sequence: TGCGCCAGCAGTTTAGCTGGTCGAGAGCAGTTCTTC. Translated, it gives CASSLAGREQFF.

Of note for this clonotype: This clone may be a read error of a much larger clone one base away. The chain combines TRBV7-9 with TRBJ1-1; D possibly corresponds to TRBD1 (5 bases). V dropped 5 bases and J dropped 5 bases, with 12 bases sitting between them. The germline CDR1 and CDR2 sequences are SEHNR and FQNEAQ (reference sequence). This CDR3 contains 13 residues. In DNA form, the CDR3 reads TGTGCCAGCAGCAAATCGACAGCTACTGAAGCTTTCTTT. Protein: CASSKSTATEAFF.

This clonotype was seen repeatedly, ten times or more. The gene calls are TRBV5-6 and TRBJ2-5; TRBD1 aligns across 8 bases. The V segment lost 4 bases and the J segment 2 bases; nucleotides outside the gene matches: 4. Germline CDR1 is SGHDT and CDR2 is YYEEEE. This CDR3 has 14 residues. The CDR3 bases are TGTGCCAGCAGCGTCAGGGGGCCACAAGAGACCCAGTACTTC. This gives the protein CASSVRGPQETQYF.

A word on this clonotype: Given a much more abundant clone one base away, this may be a read error. The chain links TRBV2 to TRBJ1-2; D gene unclear. The CDR3 length is 12 residues. The germline CDR1 and CDR2 sequences are SNHLY and FYNNEI. CDR3 bases: TGTGCCAGCAGTGACCAGGACTATGGCGACACCTTC. Encoded protein: CASSDQDYGDTF.

This clonotype was observed at least ten times. This chain uses TRBV9 with TRBJ2-2; 11 nucleotides line up with TRBD2. CDR1 SGDLS and CDR2 YYNGEE come from the germline V gene. After removal of 3 bases from V and 8 bases from J, the junction contained 9 bases not matched to a gene. This CDR3 spans 16 amino acids. The CDR3 reads CASSARSGGASGELFF. Written as DNA, the CDR3 is TGTGCCAGCAGCGCCCGTAGCGGGGGGGCTTCGGGGGAGCTGTTTTTT. Filled out from reference TRBV9 and TRBJ2-2, the complete variable domain reads DSGVTQTPKHLITATGQRVTLRCSPRSGDLSVYWYQQSLDQGLQFLIQYYNGEERAKGNILERFSAQQFPDLHSELNLSSLELGDSALYFCASSARSGGASGELFFGEGSRLTVL.

This clonotype came up many times. The chain recombines TRBV10-3 with TRBJ2-3; 8 nucleotides agree with TRBD1. J was trimmed by 6 bases and V by 6 bases; bases with no gene match: 11. From germline, CDR1 is ENHRY and CDR2 SYGVKD. The CDR3 extends over 15 amino acids. The CDR3 DNA reads TGTGCCATCAGCGAGGAGGACAGGGTATCGGATACGCAGTATTTT. Encoded protein: CAISEEDRVSDTQYF.

Note on this clonotype: A much larger clone lies a single base off, so this may be a read error. This CDR3 is missing its conserved last phenylalanine or tryptophan, likely due to a read error. The V and J genes are TRBV2 and TRBJ2-1, with 11 nucleotides matching TRBD2. The CDR3 has 16 amino acids. The ends lost 5 bases at V and 6 bases at J; junction bases unmatched: 9. Germline values: CDR1 SNHLY, CDR2 FYNNEI. DNA of the CDR3: TGTGCCAGCAGTTTGGAACTAGCGGGAGCCTCCAATGAGCAGTTCATC. Its protein product is CASSLELAGASNEQFI.

This clonotype was counted ten times or more. The chain combines TRBV6-5 with TRBJ1-1; a weak D match, TRBD1 (5 bases). The ends were cut back, 2 bases at V and 8 bases at J, with 9 bases in the middle. The length of the CDR3 is 12 residues. Germline CDR1 MNHEY, CDR2 SVGAGI. The CDR3 region has the DNA TGTGCCAGCAGTTACCAGGGCGGGGAAGCTTTCTTT. Translation gives CASSYQGGEAFF.

This clonotype occurred a few times. V is TRBV5-6 and J is TRBJ2-2; tentatively, D is TRBD1 or TRBD2 (5 bases each). In germline, CDR1 is SGHDT, CDR2 YYEEEE. The CDR3 is 15 amino acids. The ends were cut back, 0 bases at V and 7 bases at J, with 13 bases in the middle. Here the CDR3 DNA reads TGTGCCAGCAGCTTGGTCCGGGGAAGGGGCGGGGAGCTGTTTTTT. Translating it yields CASSLVRGRGGELFF.

A remark on this clonotype: This may stem from a read error, because a much larger clone lies one nucleotide away. The V and J genes are TRBV30 and TRBJ1-1; D is undetermined. CDR3 size: 12 residues. Looked up from germline, CDR1 is GTSNPN and CDR2 is SVGIG (reference sequence). The CDR3 spells CAWSVLNNEAFF. For the CDR3, the DNA is TGTGCCTGGAGTGTACTGAACAATGAAGCTTTCTTT.

This clonotype came up many times. The J gene is TRBJ1-4, the V gene TRBV7-9; D is ambiguous. Germline CDR1 is SEHNR and CDR2 is FQNEAQ (reference sequence). The CDR3 sequence is 12 residues long. With 8 bases removed from V and 6 bases from J, the gap between germline ends came to 10 bases. The CDR3 DNA reads as TGTGCCAGCGGAGGGCGGTATGAAAAACTGTTTTTT. Translation gives CASGGRYEKLFF.

This sequence joins TRBV30 and TRBJ1-1; D gene ambiguous. Trimming left V 1 base short and J 3 bases short, with 0 bases between. The germline gives CDR1 GTSNPN, CDR2 SVGIG (reference sequence). This CDR3 has 10 residues. The CDR3 nucleotides read TGTGCCTGGAGTGACACTGAAGCTTTCTTT. Translated, it gives CAWSDTEAFF.

This clonotype came up many times. CDR3 sequence (DNA): TGTGCCAGCAGTTTAAGGGTTGGCGGGAGAGGGTTGACAGATACGCAGTATTTT. This sequence encodes CASSLRVGGRGLTDTQYF. The chain combines TRBV12-3 or TRBV12-4 with TRBJ2-3; 7 bases are a match to TRBD2. V lost 2 bases, J lost 3 bases, and 14 bases stayed unmatched. The CDR3 sequence is 18 residues long.

On this clonotype: A read error may explain this, as a much larger clone is one base away. Here the CDR3 reads CASSFYGRRHEQCF. CDR3 bases: TGTGCCAGCAGTTTCTACGGGAGGCGGCACGAGCAGTGCTTC. The chain carries TRBV12-3 or TRBV12-4 and TRBJ2-7; TRBD2 aligns across 7 bases. The CDR3 is 14 amino acids.